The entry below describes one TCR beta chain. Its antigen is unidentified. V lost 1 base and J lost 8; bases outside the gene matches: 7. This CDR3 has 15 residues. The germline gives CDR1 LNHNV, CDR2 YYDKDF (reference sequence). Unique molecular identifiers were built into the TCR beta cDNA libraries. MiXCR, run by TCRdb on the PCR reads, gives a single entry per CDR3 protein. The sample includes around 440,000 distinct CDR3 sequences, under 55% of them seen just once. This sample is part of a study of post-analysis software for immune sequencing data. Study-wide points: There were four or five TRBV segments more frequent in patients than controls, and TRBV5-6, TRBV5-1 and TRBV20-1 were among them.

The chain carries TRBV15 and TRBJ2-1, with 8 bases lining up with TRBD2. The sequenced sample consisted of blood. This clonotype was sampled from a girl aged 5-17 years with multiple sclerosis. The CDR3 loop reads CATSRVAGPSDEQFF. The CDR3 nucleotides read TGTGCCACCAGCAGAGTAGCGGGGCCCTCGGATGAGCAGTTCTTC.